The present T cell receptor beta chain was sequenced within a study of ipilimumab plus nivolumab after autologous stem cell transplantation. Study-wide points: The authors say TCR, Treg and microbiome findings warrant further study.

Here immunoSEQ multiplex PCR was the method, and the copy in TCRdb shows in-frame clones only, minus some. The sample includes about 43,000 clones, over 75% of them seen just once. Germline V gives CDR1 MGHDK, CDR2 SYGVNS. This CDR3 contains 16 residues. The V and J ends lost 1 base and 3 bases respectively, with 14 bases between them. In the case of this clone: The antigen is not known.

The TCR originated in a male donor with multiple myeloma. The rearrangement joins TRBV25-1 to TRBJ2-3; a weak D match, TRBD1 (5 bases). The material sequenced was PBMCs, taken in a trial of ipilimumab plus nivolumab as post-transplant consolidation. The CDR3 DNA follows: TGTGCCAGCAGTGAATCACAGGCGATTGGAACAGATACGCAGTATTTT. Amino acid sequence: CASSESQAIGTDTQYF.